A single sample gave rise to the 30 T cell receptor beta chains below, sequenced in a study of cytomegalovirus exposure and HLA in healthy donors. Primers: 60 Vbeta forward and 13 Jbeta reverse. The data were produced by immunoSEQ multiplex PCR, yet TCRdb's version contains in-frame clones alone and is incomplete. The data hold some 55,000 clones, with about four fifths observed a single time. Sequencing was carried out using PBMCs. The source is a middle-aged man in good health and CMV-seronegative.

The CDR3 loop is CSVSPDRGVSYEQYF. The DNA for the CDR3 is TGCAGCGTCTCCCCGGACAGGGGGGTCTCCTACGAGCAGTACTTC. The gene calls are TRBV29-1 and TRBJ2-7, with TRBD1 identical over 10 bases. J gave up 0 bases and V 6 bases, and 8 bases lay outside the gene matches. The germline V gene encodes CDR1 SQVTM and CDR2 ANQGSEA. CDR3 length: 15 amino acids.

The sample holds one count of this clone. The chain joins TRBV14 to TRBJ1-5; a possible D gene is TRBD1 (6 bases). The CDR3 spans 15 residues. Trimming shortened V by 6 bases and J by 2 bases, and 14 bases separated the two germline ends. Germline values: CDR1 SGHDN, CDR2 FVKESK. The CDR3 coding sequence is TGTGCCAGCAGAGAAAACAGGGTTGGCAATCAGCCCCAGCATTTT. Translating gives CASRENRVGNQPQHF.

J is TRBJ1-1 and V is TRBV28, with 9 bases matching TRBD1. CDR1 is MDHEN, CDR2 SYDVKM, per germline. This CDR3 comprises 12 residues. The J segment lost 4 bases and the V segment lost 8 bases, leaving 2 bases of the junction unmatched. The CDR3 is CASGTGLTEAFF. In nucleotides, the CDR3 is TGTGCCAGCGGGACAGGGCTCACTGAAGCTTTCTTT.

The rearrangement links TRBV11-3 to TRBJ2-5; D is ambiguous. Germline CDR1 reads SGHNT; CDR2 reads YENEEA. The V end was cut by 3 bases, the J end by 5 bases, with 13 bases between. The CDR3 covers 14 residues. CDR3 residues: CASSFSGEVETQYF. The CDR3 region has the DNA TGTGCCAGCAGCTTCTCCGGAGAGGTCGAGACCCAGTACTTC.

This rearrangement joins TRBV19 to TRBJ1-2; D ambiguous. The CDR3 spans 11 residues. Germline CDR1 is LNHDA and CDR2 is SQIVND (reference sequence). V dropped 7 bases and J dropped 6 bases, with 9 bases sitting between them. Written as DNA, the CDR3 is TGTGCCAGTACTCTCGGGAATGGCTACACCTTC. It codes for CASTLGNGYTF.

The gene calls are TRBV30 and TRBJ1-1; a weak D match, TRBD1 (5 bases). The V end lost 5 bases, the J end lost 1 base, and 17 bases lay between the germline ends. The CDR3 contains 15 residues. Germline assignment: CDR1 GTSNPN and CDR2 SVGIG (reference sequence). DNA of the CDR3: TGTGCCTGGGAACCTAGCGGGGGGGGGAACACTGAAGCTTTCTTT. Amino acids: CAWEPSGGGNTEAFF. The full variable domain, with the rest looked up from reference TRBV30 and TRBJ1-1, is SQTIHQWPATLVQPVGSPLSLECTVEGTSNPNLYWYRQAAGRGLQLLFYSVGIGQISSEVPQNLSASRPQDRQFILSSKKLLLSDSGFYLCAWEPSGGGNTEAFFGQGTRLTVV.

The chain combines TRBV7-9 with TRBJ2-3; TRBD1 agrees at 8 bases. This CDR3 comprises 13 residues. CDR1 is SEHNR and CDR2 is FQNEAQ in the germline V gene (reference sequence). With 8 bases clipped from V and 4 bases from J, the junction kept 5 bases outside the gene matches. The DNA for the CDR3 is TGTGCCAGCTTCACAGGGGGTTCAGATACGCAGTATTTT. Translating it yields CASFTGGSDTQYF.

V gene TRBV6-5 combines with J gene TRBJ1-1; 9 nucleotides match TRBD1. The J segment lost 5 bases and the V segment lost 4 bases, leaving 2 bases of the junction unmatched. Looked up from germline, CDR1 is MNHEY and CDR2 is SVGAGI. This CDR3 region has 13 residues. The CDR3 sequence: CASSSGQGTEAFF. The CDR3 region has the DNA TGTGCCAGCAGTTCTGGACAGGGGACTGAAGCTTTCTTT.

This clone was observed a handful of times. V usage is TRBV6-1 and J usage is TRBJ2-3; 7 bases are shared with TRBD2. Germline V gene sequence: CDR1 MNHNS, CDR2 SASEGT. J was trimmed by 4 bases and V by 6 bases; bases with no gene match: 7. There are 14 residues in the CDR3. The chain's CDR3 is CASRETSSPDTQYF. The DNA of the CDR3 is TGTGCCAGCAGGGAGACTAGCTCCCCAGATACGCAGTATTTT.

The chain carries TRBV9 and TRBJ2-1; TRBD1 matches at 7 bases. Trimming took 3 bases from V and 5 from J; bases not matched to a gene: 17. This CDR3 is built from 18 residues. Germline CDR1 SGDLS, CDR2 YYNGEE. CDR3 residues: CASSERGMGDSRNNEQFF. CDR3 DNA sequence: TGTGCCAGCAGCGAGAGGGGGATGGGGGACAGCCGGAACAATGAGCAGTTCTTC.

The CDR3 DNA is TGTGCCAGCAGTCTAACAGGGGGCTCTGGAAACACCATATATTTT. Translation: CASSLTGGSGNTIYF. V and J are TRBV28 and TRBJ1-3; 8 positions agree with TRBD1. Germline V gives CDR1 MDHEN, CDR2 SYDVKM. V was clipped by 5 bases and J by 0 bases; unmatched bases: 3. This CDR3 spans 15 amino acids.

V gene TRBV5-4 combines with J gene TRBJ2-7, with a possible D match to TRBD2 (6 bases). CDR3 length: 16 residues. CDR1 SGHNT and CDR2 YYREEE come from the germline V gene (reference sequence). With 0 bases removed from V and 2 bases from J, the gap between germline ends came to 15 bases. As DNA, the CDR3 is TGTGCCAGCAGCTTGGGCGGGGCAGCGACGACCTACGAGCAGTACTTC. It codes for CASSLGGAATTYEQYF.

The chain recombines TRBV5-1 with TRBJ1-1; 8 bases map to TRBD1. The trim removed 4 bases at V and 6 bases at J, leaving 11 bases unmatched. The CDR3 covers 15 residues. The germline V gene has CDR1 SGHRS and CDR2 YFSETQ. The CDR3 bases are TGCGCCAGCAGCCCCCGACAGGGGCAGAAAGCTGAAGCTTTCTTT. It specifies CASSPRQGQKAEAFF.

This chain uses TRBV6-1 with TRBJ2-7; a weak D match, TRBD2 (5 bases). The germline V gene has CDR1 MNHNS and CDR2 SASEGT. V lost 2 bases to trimming and J lost 1 base, with 12 bases between them. This CDR3 contains 15 residues. Here the CDR3 reads CASSEQTGGSYEQYV. Here the CDR3 DNA reads TGTGCCAGCAGTGAACAGACTGGAGGATCCTACGAGCAGTACGTC.

The chain has TRBV5-6 and TRBJ1-3; 12 bases match TRBD1. The CDR3 has 16 amino acids. CDR1 is SGHDT, CDR2 YYEEEE, per germline. The V segment lost 4 bases and the J segment 5 bases; nucleotides outside the gene matches: 7. The CDR3 sequence is CASSLYGTGGRNTIYF. CDR3 DNA sequence: TGTGCCAGCAGCCTCTATGGGACAGGGGGCAGAAACACCATATATTTT.

The rearrangement uses TRBV11-2 and TRBJ2-1; weak D call: TRBD2 (5 bases). The germline gives CDR1 SGHAT, CDR2 FQNNGV. The CDR3 is made up of 14 amino acids. V dropped 0 bases and J dropped 8 bases, with 11 bases sitting between them. The CDR3 DNA is TGTGCCAGCAGCTTAGACCGCGGAGGATATGAGCAGTTCTTC. This encodes CASSLDRGGYEQFF.

The chain carries TRBV5-1 and TRBJ1-5; D perhaps matches TRBD1 (6 bases). The CDR3 consists of 15 residues. Germline V gene data show CDR1 as SGHRS and CDR2 as YFSETQ. V was shortened by 4 bases and J by 6 bases, with 17 bases between the two germline ends. The CDR3 nucleotides read TGCGCCAGCAGCCTCGGACAGTTTTCAGGTCAGCCCCAGCATTTT. Its translation: CASSLGQFSGQPQHF.

This chain uses TRBV19 with TRBJ1-1; the D is unclear. CDR1 and CDR2 (germline): LNHDA, SQIVND (reference sequence). The CDR3 totals 13 residues. V was trimmed by 6 bases and J by 3 bases, leaving 11 bases between them. Here the CDR3 reads CASSGWQDTEAFF. DNA for the CDR3: TGTGCCAGTAGCGGATGGCAGGACACTGAAGCTTTCTTT.

The sample holds a few counts of this clone. In DNA form, the CDR3 reads TGTGCCAGCAGTTACGGGGAGGTTTCTGGAAACACCATATATTTT. This codes for CASSYGEVSGNTIYF. The V gene is TRBV6-6, the J gene TRBJ1-3; D is ambiguous. The CDR3 runs 15 residues. Trimming took off 2 bases at V and 1 base at J, with 9 bases between the two ends. Germline CDR1 and CDR2: MNHNY and SVGAGI (reference sequence).

The chain links TRBV5-6 to TRBJ2-3; no clear D gene. Germline V gene data show CDR1 as SGHDT and CDR2 as YYEEEE. The CDR3 is 12 residues long. Trimming stripped 4 bases from V and 6 bases from J, with 9 bases between. In nucleotides, the CDR3 is TGTGCCAGCAGCGGAAGGCGGGATACGCAGTATTTT. Translated, it gives CASSGRRDTQYF.

Concerning this clone itself: The junction and the germline gene differ at one end; a read error may be behind it. The V and J genes are TRBV11-2 and TRBJ2-2; 10 nucleotides match TRBD1. The CDR3 extends over 12 amino acids. Germline loops: CDR1 SGHAT, CDR2 FQNNGV. The CDR3 DNA is TGTGCCAGCAGCCGTTGGACAGGGGGGCTGTTTTTT. This sequence encodes CASSRWTGGLFF. The complete variable domain, with remaining parts taken from reference TRBV11-2 and TRBJ2-2, reads EAGVAQSPRYKIIEKRQSVAFWCNPISGHATLYWYQQILGQGPKLLIQFQNNGVVDDSQLPKDRFSAERLKGVDSTLKIQPAKLEDSAVYLCASSRWTGGLFFGEGSRLTVL.

This chain links TRBV30 with TRBJ1-2, with D possibly matching TRBD1 (5 bases). Germline loops: CDR1 GTSNPN, CDR2 SVGIG (reference sequence). The CDR3 has 13 amino acids. Trimming stripped 3 bases from V and 3 bases from J, with 11 bases between. Here the CDR3 DNA reads TGTGCCTGGAGGCTCAGGGAGGACTATGGCTACACCTTC. Translation gives CAWRLREDYGYTF.

The chain recombines TRBV6-1 with TRBJ2-7; 10 positions agree with TRBD2. This CDR3 region has 17 residues. CDR1 MNHNS and CDR2 SASEGT come from the germline V gene. With 2 bases clipped from V and 4 bases from J, the junction kept 11 bases outside the gene matches. The CDR3 reads CASSETLAGAKRYEQYF. CDR3 bases: TGTGCCAGCAGTGAAACGCTAGCGGGGGCGAAACGATACGAGCAGTACTTC.

The gene calls are TRBV5-1 and TRBJ2-1; TRBD2 agrees at 12 bases. The germline V gene has CDR1 SGHRS and CDR2 YFSETQ. The CDR3 extends over 15 amino acids. The V segment lost 4 bases and the J segment 7 bases; nucleotides outside the gene matches: 6. The CDR3 nucleotides read TGCGCCAGCAGCCCAAAGACTAGCGGGGGAAATGAGCAGTTCTTC. Amino acid sequence: CASSPKTSGGNEQFF. The full variable domain, its missing parts supplied by reference TRBV5-1 and TRBJ2-1, is KAGVTQTPRYLIKTRGQQVTLSCSPISGHRSVSWYQQTPGQGLQFLFEYFSETQRNKGNFPGRFSGRQFSNSRSEMNVSTLELGDSALYLCASSPKTSGGNEQFFGPGTRLTVL.

The V call is TRBV19, the J call TRBJ1-1; D remains ambiguous. The germline V gene encodes CDR1 LNHDA and CDR2 SQIVND (reference sequence). V lost 3 bases to trimming and J lost 7 bases, with 9 bases between them. This CDR3 is 12 amino acids long. CDR3 loop: CASSIGVREAFF. CDR3 coding DNA: TGTGCCAGTAGTATCGGGGTTCGTGAAGCTTTCTTT.

This chain links TRBV6-1 with TRBJ2-3; 12 bases align to TRBD2. The V and J ends lost 2 bases and 1 base, in that order; junction bases with no gene match: 4. The germline V gene has CDR1 MNHNS and CDR2 SASEGT. The CDR3 has 17 amino acids. CDR3 nucleotide sequence: TGTGCCAGCAGTGAATGGAGACTAGCGGGGGGCACAGATACGCAGTATTTT. Translating it yields CASSEWRLAGGTDTQYF.

This clone was recorded once. The V gene is TRBV6-5, the J gene TRBJ2-3; 7 nucleotides line up with TRBD2. This CDR3 contains 13 residues. CDR1 and CDR2 (germline): MNHEY, SVGAGI. V dropped 6 bases and J dropped 4; count of bases not matched to a gene: 4. The CDR3 DNA sequence: TGTGCCAGCAGGGCTAGCGGCTCAGATACGCAGTATTTT. Translating it yields CASRASGSDTQYF.

This rearrangement joins TRBV27 to TRBJ2-3, with 9 bases that match TRBD2. The CDR3 extends over 16 amino acids. V lost 3 bases and J lost 0; bases outside the gene matches: 4. CDR1 is MNHEY, CDR2 SMNVEV, per germline (reference sequence). The DNA for the CDR3 is TGTGCCAGCAGTTTTCATAGCGGGGGTAGCACAGATACGCAGTATTTT. Its protein is CASSFHSGGSTDTQYF.

The DNA for the CDR3 is TGCGCCAGCAGCTTTGGACAGGGCTCTGGAAACACCATATATTTT. This translates into CASSFGQGSGNTIYF. The chain uses TRBV5-1 and TRBJ1-3, with TRBD1 matching 8 bases. In germline, CDR1 is SGHRS, CDR2 YFSETQ. Unmatched junction bases numbered 1, after V lost 2 bases and J lost 0 bases. The CDR3 loop spans 15 amino acids.

The rearrangement joins TRBV29-1 to TRBJ1-5, with 8 nucleotides matching TRBD1. V lost 6 bases to trimming and J lost 1 base; unmatched junction nucleotides: 11. The CDR3 covers 16 residues. Germline V lookup: CDR1 SQVTM, CDR2 ANQGSEA. The CDR3 DNA follows: TGCAGCGTGGGGGCCGGGACAGGTGTGAGCAATCAGCCCCAGCATTTT. The encoded protein is CSVGAGTGVSNQPQHF.